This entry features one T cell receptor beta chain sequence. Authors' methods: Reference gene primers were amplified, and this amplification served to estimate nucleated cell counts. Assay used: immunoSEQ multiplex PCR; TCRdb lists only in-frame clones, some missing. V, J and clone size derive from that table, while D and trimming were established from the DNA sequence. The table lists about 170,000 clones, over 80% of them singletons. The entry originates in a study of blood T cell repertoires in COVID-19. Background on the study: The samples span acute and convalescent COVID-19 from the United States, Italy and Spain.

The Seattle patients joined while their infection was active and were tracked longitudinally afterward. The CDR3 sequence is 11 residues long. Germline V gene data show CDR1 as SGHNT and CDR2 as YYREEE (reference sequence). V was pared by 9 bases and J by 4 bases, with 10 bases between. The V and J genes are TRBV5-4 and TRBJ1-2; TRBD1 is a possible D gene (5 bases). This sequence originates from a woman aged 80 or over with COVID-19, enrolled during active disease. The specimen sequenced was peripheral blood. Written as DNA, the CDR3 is TGTGCCACCGGACAAGTCTATGGCTACACCTTC. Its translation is CATGQVYGYTF.